This TCR beta chain was identified during a study of beta chain features in type 1 diabetes. As for the study in general: Sorted cells, some 110,000,000 in number, were examined across all samples. Study outcomes and limitations: When VDJ junctions were examined, type 1 diabetes patients showed fewer insertions and more deletions. The study found moderately but significantly shorter TCRB CDR3s in all four CD4+ subsets of Type 1 diabetes patients.

Of the isolated RNA, all was reverse transcribed, and so the sequenced material was expressed TCRB transcripts. Assay used: immunoSEQ multiplex PCR; TCRdb lists only in-frame clones, some missing. This repertoire shows 25,000 to 30,000 clones, approximately 64% found once; its top ten account for about 2.2%. Comment on this clone: No antigen is known for it.

The V gene's germline CDR1 is MNHEY and CDR2 SMNVEV (reference sequence). This CDR3 region has 15 residues. The V end was cut by 2 bases, the J end by 5 bases, with 15 bases between. Staining for CD45RO/CCR7/CD25/CD127/CD95/CD27 allowed sorting of CD4+ naive, central memory, regulatory and stem cell-like memory cells. The chain uses TRBV27 and TRBJ2-5, with TRBD1 as a possible D gene (6 bases). The TCR comes from a woman aged 25 to 39 with type 1 diabetes. Sequenced material: Tregs from blood. Written as DNA, the CDR3 is TGTGCCAGCAGTTTAAATTGGGGGCTCGGTGAGACCCAGTACTTC. Its translation is CASSLNWGLGETQYF.